A selection of T cell receptor beta chains follows, all from one sample in a study of blood T cell repertoires in COVID-19. Only in-frame clones appear in the TCRdb table, and some are missing; sequencing was by immunoSEQ multiplex PCR. The repertoire has approximately 250,000 clones, 86% of them found once; the top ten carry over 2%. The sample comprised peripheral blood. These receptor sequences come from a man younger than 40 who had recovered from COVID-19. CDR3s include the opening cysteine and the closing phenylalanine or tryptophan. D genes are given only for firm matches. Size tells how often a clone was seen (once, few, many) or the class of an expanded clone, and some rows leave it out.

cdr3_nt	cdr3_aa	d_call	v_call	j_call	clone_size
TGTGCCAGCAGTTTATTGGCCCCCGGGTTAGGGGGACAGGGGTCCTACGAGCAGTACTTC	CASSLLAPGLGGQGSYEQYF	TRBD1	TRBV27	TRBJ2-7	.
TGTGCCAGTATGGTTGGCGGAGAGGGCTACACCTTC	CASMVGGEGYTF	.	TRBV19	TRBJ1-2	.
TGTGCCAGCAGCCAAGTGGAGTCCTGGGGCCCTAACTATGGCTACACCTTC	CASSQVESWGPNYGYTF	.	TRBV3-1/TRBV3-2	TRBJ1-2	.
TGTGCCATCAGTGAGTCGAGTAGTCGGCAGGGAAGGAACACCATATATTTT	CAISESSSRQGRNTIYF	.	TRBV10-3	TRBJ1-3	.
TGTGCCAGCAGCGTAGTACAGGGGGCGCACACCGGGGAGCTGTTTTTT	CASSVVQGAHTGELFF	TRBD1	TRBV9	TRBJ2-2	.
TGTGCCAGTAGTATCGGGACTAGCGACAATGAGCAGTTCTTC	CASSIGTSDNEQFF	TRBD2	TRBV19	TRBJ2-1	.
TGTGCCAGCAGTTACGCCAGAGGCTATGGCTACACCTTC	CASSYARGYGYTF	.	TRBV6-5	TRBJ1-2	.
TGTGCCAGCAGCGCCTTCGGTGCGGGGGGAAACACCGGGGAGCTGTTTTTT	CASSAFGAGGNTGELFF	TRBD2	TRBV5-4	TRBJ2-2	.
TGCGCCAGCAGCCACTCAATTCTGGGGCGAGGCAATCAGCCCCAGCATTTT	CASSHSILGRGNQPQHF	.	TRBV4-1	TRBJ1-5	.
TGTGCCAGCTCCTCGGTGAGGGGGCGAGTTGCAGATACGCAGTATTTT	CASSSVRGRVADTQYF	TRBD1	TRBV18	TRBJ2-3	.
TGTGCCAGCAGCTCGGGGAACGACAATGAGCAGTTCTTC	CASSSGNDNEQFF	.	TRBV11-3	TRBJ2-1	once
TGTGCCAGCAGCCACCCCTTGATGGCAGATAACACTGAAGCTTTCTTT	CASSHPLMADNTEAFF	.	TRBV7-8	TRBJ1-1	once
TGTGCCAGCAGCTTAGGCAGGGGCATACAAGAGACCCAGTACTTC	CASSLGRGIQETQYF	.	TRBV7-2	TRBJ2-5	.
TGTGCCAGCAGCCGCACCACCGGGACAGGGGGTTGGGCCTATGGCTACACCTTC	CASSRTTGTGGWAYGYTF	TRBD1	TRBV3-1/TRBV3-2	TRBJ1-2	.
TGTGCCAGCAGCCGTTTTTCCGCGAACGAGCAGTACTTC	CASSRFSANEQYF	.	TRBV5-6	TRBJ2-7	.
TGTGCCACCAATCGAGTCCCATATTCCCAGTACTTC	CATNRVPYSQYF	.	TRBV6-5	TRBJ2-7	.
TGTGCCAGCAGCTCGTGGGGTTCCAGGGAGAACACTGAAGCTTTCTTT	CASSSWGSRENTEAFF	.	TRBV5-4	TRBJ1-1	once
TGTGCCAGTACCAACCGGGACAGGGGAGGCTACACCTTC	CASTNRDRGGYTF	TRBD1	TRBV19	TRBJ1-2	few
TGTGCCAGCAGCCTCCGGGGAGCGGGAGCCGGGGAGCTGTTTTTT	CASSLRGAGAGELFF	TRBD2	TRBV3-1/TRBV3-2	TRBJ2-2	.
TGTGCCAGTAGTATCCCACCGCTGGGGAGTCAGCCCCAGCATTTT	CASSIPPLGSQPQHF	.	TRBV19	TRBJ1-5	.
TGCGCCAGCAGCTTCAGGGGCGAAAACTATGGCTACACCTTC	CASSFRGENYGYTF	.	TRBV5-1	TRBJ1-2	.
TGCGCCAGCAGCCAAGTTCCGGGTTCGTATAGCAATCAGCCCCAGCATTTT	CASSQVPGSYSNQPQHF	.	TRBV4-1	TRBJ1-5	.
TGTGCCAGCAGCTCAATTATTGGGGGGGCGGCAGATACGCAGTATTTT	CASSSIIGGAADTQYF	.	TRBV7-9	TRBJ2-3	once
TGTGCCAGTAGTATAGAGGCCCCCCGACTAGCGGGGGGGTCTTTCGATACGCAGTATTTT	CASSIEAPRLAGGSFDTQYF	TRBD2	TRBV19	TRBJ2-3	once
TGTGCCAGCAGCCGGTCCAATGAGCAGTTCTTC	CASSRSNEQFF	.	TRBV11-3	TRBJ2-1	.
TGTGCCAGCAGGTGGACTAGCGGGGGGGGCGATGAGCAGTTCTTC	CASRWTSGGGDEQFF	TRBD2	TRBV7-8	TRBJ2-1	.
TGCGCCAGCAGCTTGACAGGGGAAGGCGAGACCCAGTACTTC	CASSLTGEGETQYF	TRBD1	TRBV5-1	TRBJ2-5	.
TGTGCCAGCAGCTTAGGGGCAGGGGCCCTAAATCAGCCCCAGCATTTT	CASSLGAGALNQPQHF	.	TRBV7-2	TRBJ1-5	.
TGTGCCAGCAGTCTGACTAGCGGGGGGTCTGGATACAATGAGCAGTTCTTC	CASSLTSGGSGYNEQFF	TRBD2	TRBV6-6	TRBJ2-1	.
TGTGCCAGTAAGAAGAGGACAGATAAGCCTTCTGGAAACACCATATATTTT	CASKKRTDKPSGNTIYF	.	TRBV19	TRBJ1-3	.
TGCGCCAGCAGCCAAGAAAAGATCGGACCAGGGCGAATTAACTATGGCTACACCTTC	CASSQEKIGPGRINYGYTF	.	TRBV4-3	TRBJ1-2	.
TGTGCCAGCAGTTTCGAGACCTACGAGCAGTACTTC	CASSFETYEQYF	.	TRBV12-3/TRBV12-4	TRBJ2-7	.
TGTGCCAGCAGTTTCGTACAGTCCTATAATTCACCCCTCCACTTT	CASSFVQSYNSPLHF	.	TRBV27	TRBJ1-6	many
TGTGCCAGCAGCGGGGGGTGGAGACAGGGGCTCTACGAGCAGTACTTC	CASSGGWRQGLYEQYF	.	TRBV27	TRBJ2-7	.
TGTGCCAGCAGTCACCCAGGGGAGCTGGAGACCCAGTACTTC	CASSHPGELETQYF	.	TRBV2	TRBJ2-5	.
TGTGCAAAGCCCGGACAAGCCCGTGCAACTAATGAAAAACTGTTTTTT	CAKPGQARATNEKLFF	.	TRBV19	TRBJ1-4	.
TGTGCCAGCAGCCTCCACAGTGAACCTAATGAAAAACTGTTTTTT	CASSLHSEPNEKLFF	.	TRBV9	TRBJ1-4	.
TGTGCCAGTAGTCAAGGCAGGGGGCGAAACACTGAAGCTTTCTTT	CASSQGRGRNTEAFF	TRBD1	TRBV19	TRBJ1-1	.
TGCAGCGTCGGCGGGAGAGGGCCTAACGAGCAGTACTTC	CSVGGRGPNEQYF	TRBD2	TRBV29-1	TRBJ2-7	once
TGTGCCAGCAAACACAGGAGGACAGGGGATCAGCCCCAGCATTTT	CASKHRRTGDQPQHF	TRBD1	TRBV6-5	TRBJ1-5	.
TGTGCCAGTATCCGTCGGGGATCTTCCTCTGGAAACACCATATATTTT	CASIRRGSSSGNTIYF	.	TRBV28	TRBJ1-3	.
TGTGCCAGCAGTTACTCGACTGGGTCTTACAATGAGCAGTTCTTC	CASSYSTGSYNEQFF	.	TRBV6-5	TRBJ2-1	.
TGTGCCAGCAGCTCCTTGGGACAGACCTCTGGAAACACCATATATTTT	CASSSLGQTSGNTIYF	TRBD1	TRBV7-8	TRBJ1-3	once
TGCGCCAGCAGCTTGATAATAGCGGGGGAAGAGACCCAGTACTTC	CASSLIIAGEETQYF	TRBD2	TRBV5-1	TRBJ2-5	.
TGTGCCAGCAGCTCCTCTGTAGGAGGGACGGTCGGAAACACCATATATTTT	CASSSSVGGTVGNTIYF	.	TRBV7-8	TRBJ1-3	.
TGTGCCAGCAGTGAGTCCGGTCGACAGTATAGCAATCAGCCCCAGCATTTT	CASSESGRQYSNQPQHF	.	TRBV5-5	TRBJ1-5	.
TGTGCCCCAAAACAAACCGGGAGAGGCAATGAGCAGTTCTTC	CAPKQTGRGNEQFF	.	TRBV6-6	TRBJ2-1	.
TGTGCCAGCAGCTTAGGAGCAGGGGGCTTTAGCAATCAGCCCCAGCATTTT	CASSLGAGGFSNQPQHF	TRBD1	TRBV11-2	TRBJ1-5	.
TGTGCCAGCAGCCACTTTATTCCTAGCGGGGGGGCAACAGATACGCAGTATTTT	CASSHFIPSGGATDTQYF	TRBD2	TRBV3-1/TRBV3-2	TRBJ2-3	.
TGCGCCAGCAGCCAAATGACAGGCCTGAACACTGAAGCTTTCTTT	CASSQMTGLNTEAFF	.	TRBV4-1	TRBJ1-1	.
TGCGCCAGCAGCGACTTCGCTGGGCAGGGCGGCTACACCTTC	CASSDFAGQGGYTF	.	TRBV5-1	TRBJ1-2	.
TGTGCCAGCAGCTTAGGGGGCCCGTTTTCACCCCTCCACTTT	CASSLGGPFSPLHF	.	TRBV11-2	TRBJ1-6	once
TGTGCCAGCAGCTTTCGTCCGAACACTGAAGCTTTCTTT	CASSFRPNTEAFF	.	TRBV11-2	TRBJ1-1	.
TGTGCCAGTTCGGACAGGGGGACGGATCTGGCCTTCTATGGCTACACCTTC	CASSDRGTDLAFYGYTF	TRBD1	TRBV19	TRBJ1-2	.
TGTGCCAGCTCACCACTTGCGGGGGGCGTAGCAGATACGCAGTATTTT	CASSPLAGGVADTQYF	TRBD2	TRBV18	TRBJ2-3	.